This T cell receptor (beta chain) was retrieved from a study of blood T cell repertoires in COVID-19 (dated by TCRdb to about 2020). Describing the broader study: Collaborator samples came from the United States, Italy and Spain and covered acute and convalescent phases of COVID-19. Samples came from the ongoing ImmuneRACE study (first 160 participants) plus 1,254 subjects from 6 global collaborators. The repertoires were released in a freely available public database intended as a resource for research on the immune response to SARS-CoV-2. Where available, HLA class I and class II types were obtained from metadata supplied by the sample provider rather than from assay-based typing. The dataset comprised deeply sampled blood TCRbeta repertoires from subjects exposed to, actively infected with, or recovered from COVID-19. Sample metadata almost always included a de-identified subject ID, COVID-19 status, age in years and sex. The material from the prospective study consisted of cDNA or gDNA derived from T cells, B-cell-depleted T cells, or PBMCs.

As to this clone: The clone's antigen remains unknown. Per-nucleotide qualities are absent, and no much larger clonotype sits a single base away.

Study-level results and caveats: Clinical and demographic metadata were provided uncurated, with the amount varying by source and participant.

The germline V gene (reference sequence) yields WNHNN for CDR1 and SYGVQD for CDR2. Trimming leaves V shorter by 3 bases and J shorter by 6 bases, with the junction holding 5 bases beyond the gene matches. The CDR3 starts with the cysteine, ends with the phenylalanine, and has 15 residues. Left in the record is the CDR3 DNA by itself, 45 bases read in frame from the first base. The immunoSEQ Assay, a bias-controlled multiplex PCR, was used to amplify TCRbeta CDR3 regions from genomic DNA. The study's own analysis went as follows. Nucleated cell counts per sample were estimated from amplification of reference gene primers within the assay. To quantify the absolute abundance of each unique TCRbeta CDR3 rearrangement, sequence reads were collapsed and filtered. Productive Simpson clonality was computed per sample as the square root of Simpson's diversity index over productive rearrangements. TCRdb stores this immuneACCESS table with in-frame sequences only. Part of the clones is absent; in the studies checked, under half of the shortfall reflects unresolved V genes, and no reason is known for the rest. V and J calls and clone size are those listed in that table; D and trimming were worked out from the DNA. This sample holds about 82,000 clones; around 80% were observed only once. The ten biggest clones cover 12% of the sample.

The collaborating institutions used their own protocols to collect whole blood in K2EDTA tubes. For TCRbeta analysis, collaborators shipped samples in one of three forms: frozen whole blood, isolated PBMCs, or DNA extracted from either of those sample types. This chain joins TRBV10-1 to TRBJ2-1; 10 junctional bases match TRBD2. This TCR came from a woman in her 40s with active or convalescent COVID-19. The sample was peripheral blood. CDR3 loop: CASSDGTSVFNEQFF. At the DNA level, the sequence is TGCGCCAGCAGTGACGGGACTAGCGTTTTCAATGAGCAGTTCTTC.